The 24 T cell receptor beta chains listed next were all sequenced from one sample in a study of beta chain features in type 1 diabetes. The study reverse transcribed the entire isolated RNA, so it sequenced expressed TCRB transcripts. The assay was immunoSEQ multiplex PCR, and TCRdb's table has in-frame clones only and misses some. This table holds 330,000 or so clones, around a fifth found once. The specimen sequenced was naive CD4+ T cells from blood. These receptor sequences come from a woman under 30 in good health.

This clone was detected a few times. The same CDR3 arises from other DNA sequences in this sample as well. The chain couples TRBV5-1 to TRBJ2-1; D possibly corresponds to TRBD1 (6 bases). Between the trimmed V and J ends, which lost 4 bases and 7 bases, there was a span of 9 bases. The CDR3 loop spans 12 amino acids. Germline V CDR1 and CDR2: SGHRS, YFSETQ. Here the CDR3 DNA reads TGCGCCAGCAGCCTAGGACAGAATGAGCAGTTCTTC. Protein product: CASSLGQNEQFF.

To note about this clone: At one boundary the junction diverges from the germline segment, which might be a read error. The J gene is TRBJ1-5, the V gene TRBV18, with TRBD1 matching over 7 bases. This CDR3 spans 15 amino acids. Germline CDR1 KGHSH, CDR2 LQKENI. CDR3 in amino acids: CASSPTRDSGGLVNF. The CDR3 region has the DNA TGTGCCAGCTCACCAACCCGGGACAGCGGAGGTCTGGTGAATTTT.

This clone was seen a handful of times. The V gene is TRBV7-2, the J gene TRBJ2-1, with TRBD2 identical over 8 bases. The junction had 5 bases not matched to a gene; V was cut back by 8 bases and J by 2 bases. In germline, CDR1 is SGHTA, CDR2 FQGNSA. CDR3 length equals 14 residues. CDR3 sequence (DNA): TGTGCCAGCCAGCCGGGGGGGGCCTACAATGAGCAGTTCTTC. Translated: CASQPGGAYNEQFF. Full variable domain (outside the CDR3, taken from reference TRBV7-2 and TRBJ2-1): GAGVSQSPSNKVTEKGKDVELRCDPISGHTALYWYRQSLGQGLEFLIYFQGNSAPDKSGLPSDRFSAERTGGSVSTLTIQRTQQEDSAVYLCASQPGGAYNEQFFGPGTRLTVL.

This clone was counted a single time. The V and J genes are TRBV7-9 and TRBJ2-5, with D possibly matching TRBD2 (7 bases). Trimming stripped 3 bases from V and 6 bases from J, with 17 bases between. The germline V gene has CDR1 SEHNR and CDR2 FQNEAQ (reference sequence). The CDR3 extends over 15 amino acids. CDR3 loop: CASSLSGTMKKTQYF. The CDR3 DNA follows: TGTGCCAGCAGCTTGAGCGGGACAATGAAGAAGACCCAGTACTTC. Combining the CDR3 with reference TRBV7-9 and TRBJ2-5 gives the whole variable domain DTGVSQNPRHKITKRGQNVTFRCDPISEHNRLYWYRQTLGQGPEFLTYFQNEAQLEKSRLLSDRFSAERPKGSFSTLEIQRTEQGDSAMYLCASSLSGTMKKTQYFGPGTRLLVL.

This clone was picked up a small number of times. J is TRBJ1-5 and V is TRBV7-8; no clear D gene. CDR1 and CDR2 from the germline V gene are SGHVS and FQNEAQ. The CDR3 is made up of 16 amino acids. Deletions cut 2 bases from V and 0 bases from J, with 11 bases between. The CDR3 bases are TGTGCCAGCAGCTTAAGCCGCGAATATAGCAATCAGCCCCAGCATTTT. Translating it yields CASSLSREYSNQPQHF.

This clone was counted only a few times. The chain employs TRBV4-1 and TRBJ2-1, with TRBD2 matching 11 bases. There are 13 residues in the CDR3. CDR1 is MGHRA and CDR2 is YSYEKL in the germline V gene. Trimming at V came to 4 bases and at J to 7 bases, leaving 0 bases not matched to a gene. CDR3 sequence reads: CASSLAGGNEQFF. DNA for the CDR3: TGCGCCAGCAGCCTAGCGGGAGGGAATGAGCAGTTCTTC.

The J gene is TRBJ2-3, the V gene TRBV21-1; no DNA check was done on the table's D call, TRBD2. TRBV21-1 is a listed pseudogene. The CDR3 length is 17 residues. The CDR3 reads CASSKLAGPAGTDTQYF. CDR3 in DNA: TGTGCCAGCAGCAAGCTAGCGGGACCCGCGGGGACAGATACGCAGTATTTT.

This rearrangement joins TRBV5-1 to TRBJ2-7; D not certain. The CDR3 extends over 10 amino acids. Germline CDR1 is SGHRS and CDR2 is YFSETQ. Trimming left V 4 bases short and J 3 bases short, with 2 bases between. This CDR3 is CASSLYEQYF. The CDR3 DNA follows: TGCGCCAGCAGCCTCTACGAGCAGTACTTC.

The gene calls are TRBV11-1 and TRBJ2-2; 7 nucleotides match TRBD1. Trimming cost V 5 bases and J 11 bases; bases outside gene matches: 8. Germline V gives CDR1 SGHAT, CDR2 FQDESV (reference sequence). The CDR3 length is 13 residues. DNA of the CDR3: TGTGCCAGCAGCCCGAGGGGGCCCGCTGAGCTGTTTTTT. Translated, it gives CASSPRGPAELFF.

This clone was counted between two and nine times. The same CDR3 is also encoded by other DNA sequences in this sample. The chain couples TRBV7-9 to TRBJ1-4; D remains unclear. V was trimmed by 2 bases and J by 7 bases, leaving 5 bases between them. Germline V gene data show CDR1 as SEHNR and CDR2 as FQNEAQ (reference sequence). This CDR3 has 12 amino acids. This CDR3 reads CASSLSGEKLFF. In DNA form, the CDR3 reads TGTGCCAGCAGCTTAAGCGGTGAAAAACTGTTTTTT.

This chain uses TRBV5-4 with TRBJ2-5, with TRBD2 matching 9 bases. V was clipped by 4 bases and J by 1 base; unmatched bases: 5. The CDR3 runs to 15 residues. Germline V gene lookup returns CDR1 SGHNT and CDR2 YYREEE (reference sequence). CDR3: CASSTFSGSQETQYF. For the CDR3, the DNA is TGTGCCAGCAGCACCTTTAGCGGGAGCCAAGAGACCCAGTACTTC.

The chain links TRBV6-6 to TRBJ1-2, with 7 positions matching TRBD1. CDR1 is MNHNY, CDR2 SVGAGI, per germline (reference sequence). CDR3 size: 15 residues. The V segment lost 5 bases and the J segment 7 bases; nucleotides outside the gene matches: 13. This CDR3 reads CASSTGTDSWGGYTF. Written as DNA, the CDR3 is TGTGCCAGCAGTACCGGGACAGACTCTTGGGGTGGCTACACCTTC.

The chain combines TRBV7-9 with TRBJ1-6; D gene uncertain. CDR1 SEHNR and CDR2 FQNEAQ come from the germline V gene (reference sequence). The CDR3 totals 15 residues. V was shortened by 1 base and J by 7 bases, with 11 bases between the two germline ends. The CDR3 DNA sequence: TGTGCCAGCAGCTTAGTTGGGCAGGTGAATTCACCCCTCCACTTT. Protein product: CASSLVGQVNSPLHF.

The genes are TRBV12-5 and TRBJ2-1; 7 nucleotides align to TRBD2. The CDR3 runs to 14 residues. The germline V gene encodes CDR1 LGHNT and CDR2 FRNRAP. J was trimmed by 8 bases and V by 6 bases; bases with no gene match: 10. The CDR3 is CASGPGAGVYEQFF. The CDR3 nucleotides read TGTGCTAGTGGGCCCGGGGCGGGAGTATATGAGCAGTTCTTC.

This chain connects TRBV30 to TRBJ1-1, with D possibly being TRBD1 (6 bases). V dropped 5 bases and J dropped 4 bases, with 14 bases sitting between them. The V gene's germline CDR1 is GTSNPN and CDR2 SVGIG (reference sequence). This CDR3 is built from 13 residues. CDR3 residues: CAWDYRVGTEAFF. For the CDR3, the DNA is TGTGCCTGGGATTACAGGGTGGGCACTGAAGCTTTCTTT.

V and J are TRBV5-6 and TRBJ1-5; no clear D gene. Trimming removed 6 bases from V and 0 bases from J, with 16 bases in between. The germline gives CDR1 SGHDT, CDR2 YYEEEE. CDR3 length equals 16 residues. CDR3 in amino acids: CASTFGPGYSNQPQHF. CDR3 sequence (DNA): TGTGCCAGCACCTTTGGGCCTGGTTATAGCAATCAGCCCCAGCATTTT.

This sequence joins TRBV6-1 and TRBJ2-1; TRBD2 aligns across 7 bases. V was clipped by 4 bases and J by 3 bases; unmatched bases: 6. From germline, CDR1 is MNHNS and CDR2 SASEGT. This CDR3 has 15 residues. CDR3 amino acids: CASSGQAGLYNEQFF. The CDR3 nucleotides read TGTGCCAGCAGTGGACAAGCGGGGCTCTACAATGAGCAGTTCTTC.

The sample holds a few counts of this clone. The chain recombines TRBV10-3 with TRBJ2-7; the D gene is possibly TRBD2 (7 bases). V dropped 9 bases and J dropped 5 bases, with 17 bases sitting between them. The germline gives CDR1 ENHRY, CDR2 SYGVKD. This CDR3 is 13 amino acids long. Here the CDR3 reads CAIKGGEPDEQYF. The CDR3 bases are TGTGCCATTAAAGGGGGGGAGCCCGACGAGCAGTACTTC.

The V and J genes are TRBV29-1 and TRBJ2-1; D ambiguous. Germline V CDR1 and CDR2: SQVTM, ANQGSEA. The V and J ends lost 4 bases and 3 bases respectively, with 10 bases between them. CDR3 size: 13 residues. The CDR3 region has the DNA TGCAGCGTTGCGGAGTATTTCTACAATGAGCAGTTCTTC. Amino acid sequence: CSVAEYFYNEQFF.

This chain joins TRBV4-1 and TRBJ2-3, with 12 nucleotides matching TRBD2. The V gene's germline CDR1 is MGHRA and CDR2 YSYEKL. With V trimmed by 2 bases and J by 0 bases, 0 bases remained unmatched. The CDR3 is made up of 16 amino acids. CDR3 nucleotides: TGCGCCAGCAGCCAACTAGCGGGGGGGAGCACAGATACGCAGTATTTT. Protein: CASSQLAGGSTDTQYF.

Only a few counts were recorded for this clone. The rearrangement joins TRBV30 to TRBJ2-7, with 14 bases fitting TRBD2. CDR1 and CDR2 (germline): GTSNPN, SVGIG (reference sequence). This CDR3 comprises 15 residues. The V gene end was trimmed by 7 bases and the J gene end by 6 bases; junction bases not matched to a gene: 11. The CDR3 here is CAYTGLAGEGGEQYF. The CDR3 bases are TGTGCCTACACGGGACTAGCGGGAGAAGGGGGCGAGCAGTACTTC.

This clone has only a few counts. The chain carries TRBV5-4 and TRBJ2-1; TRBD2 matches 12 bases. Germline V CDR1 and CDR2: SGHNT, YYREEE (reference sequence). After removal of 1 base from V and 10 bases from J, the junction contained 3 bases not matched to a gene. The CDR3 spans 14 residues. The CDR3 DNA reads TGTGCCAGCAGCTTGCTAGCGGGAGGGGGGGAGCAGTTCTTC. This codes for CASSLLAGGGEQFF.

V gene TRBV7-9 combines with J gene TRBJ1-2, with 9 bases lining up with TRBD1. The junction had 11 bases not matched to a gene; V was cut back by 6 bases and J by 3 bases. Per germline, CDR1 SEHNR and CDR2 FQNEAQ (reference sequence). The CDR3 consists of 16 residues. The CDR3 DNA sequence: TGTGCCAGCAGGCCCTCCGGGACAGGGTCTGACTATGGCTACACCTTC. Translation: CASRPSGTGSDYGYTF. The variable domain in full, with the rest retrieved from reference TRBV7-9 and TRBJ1-2, is DTGVSQNPRHKITKRGQNVTFRCDPISEHNRLYWYRQTLGQGPEFLTYFQNEAQLEKSRLLSDRFSAERPKGSFSTLEIQRTEQGDSAMYLCASRPSGTGSDYGYTFGSGTRLTVV.

The chain combines TRBV9 with TRBJ2-5; tentative D call: TRBD1 (5 bases). Germline loops: CDR1 SGDLS, CDR2 YYNGEE. Trimming took off 1 base at V and 2 bases at J, with 15 bases between the two ends. The CDR3 spans 16 residues. The CDR3 DNA reads TGTGCCAGCAGCGTAAGTTTGGAAGGGGATCAAGAGACCCAGTACTTC. Translating gives CASSVSLEGDQETQYF.